The 21 T cell receptor beta chains given below trace back to one sample, sequenced in a study of CD8+CD57+ T cells in acquired aplastic anemia. CD8+CD57+ cell expansion, shown by flow cytometry, had occurred in the patients selected for sequencing. The template for TCR beta VDJ and CDR3 sequence profiling was genomic DNA. TCRdb re-analysed the reads in MiXCR, keeping a single row per CDR3 protein. Of approximately 250,000 distinct CDR3 sequences in the sample, around 82% were seen once. Sequences were obtained from sorted CD4+, CD8+, or CD8+CD57+ T cells (not recorded which) from PBMCs. The receptors were gathered from a human donor with aplastic anemia.

The genes are TRBV7-2 and TRBJ2-1; D possibly corresponds to TRBD2 (6 bases). The germline V and J ends were trimmed by 1 base and 8 bases, with 12 bases remaining between them. The CDR3 covers 14 residues. From germline, CDR1 is SGHTA and CDR2 FQGNSA. The CDR3 region has the DNA TGTGCCAGCAGCTTAGTGGGAGGTCCCGATGAGCAGTTCTTC. Translation gives CASSLVGGPDEQFF.

Only a few counts were recorded for this clonotype. The junction departs from germline at one end; a sequencing error may be responsible. V is TRBV27 and J is TRBJ2-1; no definite D call. The CDR3 runs to 16 residues. Germline V gives CDR1 MNHEY, CDR2 SMNVEV (reference sequence). This CDR3 is CATSDRAASSYNEQFF. CDR3 nucleotide sequence: TGTGCCACCAGTGATAGGGCGGCTAGCTCCTACAATGAGCAGTTCTTC.

J is TRBJ2-7 and V is TRBV2, with D maybe TRBD2 (5 bases). V dropped 8 bases and J dropped 3 bases, with 20 bases sitting between them. The germline gives CDR1 SNHLY, CDR2 FYNNEI. The CDR3 covers 15 residues. The CDR3 DNA is TGTGCCAGCGGGGAGCTAGGGCCCCAACTCTACGAGCAGTACTTC. Its protein product is CASGELGPQLYEQYF. Combining the CDR3 with reference TRBV2 and TRBJ2-7 gives the whole variable domain EPEVTQTPSHQVTQMGQEVILRCVPISNHLYFYWYRQILGQKVEFLVSFYNNEISEKSEIFDDQFSVERPDGSNFTLKIRSTKLEDSAMYFCASGELGPQLYEQYFGPGTRLTVT.

The chain has TRBV7-2 and TRBJ1-5; D possibly corresponds to TRBD1 (5 bases). The CDR3 consists of 13 residues. Looked up from germline, CDR1 is SGHTA and CDR2 is FQGNSA. Trimming removed 2 bases from V and 6 bases from J, with 8 bases in between. The CDR3 bases are TGTGCCAGCAGCTTACAGGGCGGTCAGCCCCAGCATTTT. Its protein product is CASSLQGGQPQHF.

The chain recombines TRBV7-6 with TRBJ1-2; the D gene is possibly TRBD1 (6 bases). CDR1 SGHVS and CDR2 FNYEAQ come from the germline V gene. The CDR3 is 16 residues long. V shed 4 bases and J shed 8 bases, with 23 bases lying between them. CDR3 amino acids: CASSSDRFLFVFGYTF. CDR3 bases: TGTGCCAGCAGCTCGGACAGATTCCTTTTCGTATTCGGCTACACCTTC.

This sequence joins TRBV7-2 and TRBJ1-1; D call uncertain. V gave up 0 bases and J gave up 11 bases, with 13 bases separating them. This CDR3 is built from 13 residues. Germline V gene sequence: CDR1 SGHTA, CDR2 FQGNSA. CDR3 nucleotide sequence: TGTGCCAGCAGCTTAGCCGTCGAAGCAAGGGCTTTCTTT. This translates into CASSLAVEARAFF.

This clonotype turned up a few times. This chain connects TRBV5-1 to TRBJ2-3, with unresolved D. From germline, CDR1 is SGHRS and CDR2 YFSETQ. Trimming pared 1 base from V and 7 bases from J, leaving 13 bases between. CDR3 size: 14 residues. CDR3 nucleotides: TGCGCCAGCAGCTTGAGGGCGGACGATAATACGCAGTATTTT. As protein: CASSLRADDNTQYF.

This clonotype occurred once. Because the CDR3 is missing its conserved closing phenylalanine or tryptophan, this is likely a read error. It is unclear where the CDR3 begins or ends on the DNA, so no DNA is shown, and the CDR3 is as TCRdb lists it. V gene TRBV7-8 combines with J gene TRBJ2-3; the table's D call TRBD1 went unverified against the DNA. In germline, CDR1 is SGHVS, CDR2 FQNEAQ. Ends included, the CDR3 has 13 residues. CDR3 region: CASSLAGGHETHY.

The table lists this clonotype with a count of one. The DNA of the CDR3 is TGTGCCAGCAGTGAAGCGGGGGGAAGGAGCTCCACTGAAGCTTTCTTT. Translated, it gives CASSEAGGRSSTEAFF. The chain joins TRBV2 to TRBJ1-1, with D perhaps matching TRBD1 (5 bases). CDR3 size: 16 residues. CDR1 SNHLY and CDR2 FYNNEI come from the germline V gene. Trimming stripped 0 bases from V and 4 bases from J, with 15 bases between.

The rearrangement links TRBV7-2 to TRBJ2-7; D is uncertain. V lost 5 bases to trimming and J lost 10 bases, with 27 bases between them. CDR1 and CDR2 (germline): SGHTA, FQGNSA. This CDR3 comprises 16 residues. CDR3 region: CASSGAVSQPQHVQYV. Written as DNA, the CDR3 is TGTGCCAGCAGCGGAGCAGTATCACAGCCCCAGCATGTTCAGTACGTC.

This sequence joins TRBV6-2 or TRBV6-3 and TRBJ1-1, with 7 bases fitting TRBD1. Losses at the gene ends were 3 bases for V and 1 base for J; bases not matched to a gene: 5. The CDR3 contains 15 residues. The germline CDR1 and CDR2 sequences are MNHEY and SVGEGT. The CDR3 sequence: CASSYHRGANTEAFF. Here the CDR3 DNA reads TGTGCCAGCAGTTATCACAGGGGAGCGAACACTGAAGCTTTCTTT.

This clonotype was found once. The chain recombines TRBV7-9 with TRBJ2-1; D might be TRBD2 (6 bases). Trimming shortened V by 1 base and J by 13 bases, and 23 bases separated the two germline ends. Per the germline V gene, CDR1 is SEHNR and CDR2 is FQNEAQ (reference sequence). The CDR3 has 16 residues. The CDR3, as DNA: TGTGCCAGCAGCTTAGAGGGAGGTCCCGATACGGAGGATCAGTTCTTC. It specifies CASSLEGGPDTEDQFF. Full variable domain (remainder filled in from reference TRBV7-9 and TRBJ2-1): DTGVSQNPRHKITKRGQNVTFRCDPISEHNRLYWYRQTLGQGPEFLTYFQNEAQLEKSRLLSDRFSAERPKGSFSTLEIQRTEQGDSAMYLCASSLEGGPDTEDQFFGPGTRLTVL.

V usage is TRBV29-1 and J usage is TRBJ1-4; D is possibly TRBD1 (5 bases). Trimming left V 7 bases short and J 6 bases short, with 21 bases between. There are 15 residues in the CDR3. Germline V gene sequence: CDR1 SQVTM, CDR2 ANQGSEA. The CDR3 coding sequence is TGCAGCGCTAGAGACTCACGGGGGGGAGATGAAAAACTGTTTTTT. This codes for CSARDSRGGDEKLFF. The whole variable domain, filled in from reference TRBV29-1 and TRBJ1-4, reads SAVISQKPSRDICQRGTSLTIQCQVDSQVTMMFWYRQQPGQSLTLIATANQGSEATYESGFVIDKFPISRPNLTFSTLTVSNMSPEDSSIYLCSARDSRGGDEKLFFGSGTQLSVL.

In nucleotides, the CDR3 is TGTGCCAGCAGCTTAGATCTGACAGGGGTGGGCACCGGGGAGCTGTTTTTT. It codes for CASSLDLTGVGTGELFF. This chain links TRBV11-3 with TRBJ2-2; 8 bases are a match to TRBD1. Germline V lookup: CDR1 SGHNT, CDR2 YENEEA. The CDR3 has 17 amino acids. V was pared by 0 bases and J by 4 bases, with 7 bases of the junction left unmatched.

The CDR3 region has the DNA TGTGCCAGCAGCTCAATCGGACAGGCGAACCTGGCCGAGCAGTACGTC. Translation gives CASSSIGQANLAEQYV. J is TRBJ2-7 and V is TRBV11-2; 7 bases are shared with TRBD1. CDR3 length: 16 amino acids. The ends lost 4 bases at V and 6 bases at J; junction bases unmatched: 15. Germline CDR1 is SGHAT and CDR2 is FQNNGV.

In the case of this clonotype: The CDR3 does not close with the conserved phenylalanine or tryptophan, likely indicating a read error. Because the CDR3's place on the DNA is in doubt, the DNA is left out and the CDR3 is given as listed by TCRdb. The chain is built from TRBV9 and TRBJ2-3; the table's TRBD1 call for D was not verified on the DNA. CDR1 and CDR2 (germline): SGDLS, YYNGEE. The CDR3 length equals 13 residues, ends included. The CDR3 protein is CASGDGGQSTESL.

This clonotype was seen many times. This chain connects TRBV12-3 or TRBV12-4 to TRBJ1-3; D remains unclear. Trimming removed 2 bases at V and 3 bases at J, with 2 bases between. The CDR3 is 12 amino acids. Here the CDR3 DNA reads TGTGCCAGCAGTTTATATGGAAACACCATATATTTT. Translation gives CASSLYGNTIYF.

Regarding this clonotype: The junction and the germline gene differ at one end; a read error may be behind it. The genes are TRBV7-9 and TRBJ2-3; 7 bases agree with TRBD2. CDR1 is SEHNR and CDR2 is FQNEAQ in the germline V gene (reference sequence). This CDR3 spans 13 amino acids. CDR3 in DNA: TGTGCCAGCAGGTTAGCGGGTAGCTACGGGGCCAACTTC. The encoded protein is CASRLAGSYGANF. Complete variable domain (other parts from reference TRBV7-9 and TRBJ2-3): DTGVSQNPRHKITKRGQNVTFRCDPISEHNRLYWYRQTLGQGPEFLTYFQNEAQLEKSRLLSDRFSAERPKGSFSTLEIQRTEQGDSAMYLCASRLAGSYGANFGPGTRLTVL.

Comments on this clonotype: The CDR3 ends on some other residue instead of the conserved phenylalanine or tryptophan, so this is likely a read error. The chain employs TRBV2 and TRBJ2-1; TRBD1 might be the D (7 bases). Trimming pared 8 bases from V and 8 bases from J, leaving 25 bases between. There are 16 residues in the CDR3. Germline loops: CDR1 SNHLY, CDR2 FYNNEI. CDR3 protein: CASGQGGGNGQDEQFC. Written as DNA, the CDR3 is TGTGCCAGCGGGCAGGGGGGCGGAAACGGTCAGGATGAGCAGTTCTGC.

This clonotype appeared a single time. The CDR3 end shows no conserved phenylalanine or tryptophan, and so a read error is likely. It is unclear where the CDR3 begins or ends on the DNA, so no DNA is shown, and the CDR3 is as TCRdb lists it. The chain combines TRBV7-9 with TRBJ2-3; the table's D call TRBD1 went unverified against the DNA. Germline V gene sequence: CDR1 SEHNR, CDR2 FQNEAQ (reference sequence). The CDR3 adds up to 13 amino acids, both ends counted. CDR3 protein: CASSDGRSEARYD.

The chain combines TRBV2 with TRBJ2-7, with D unclear. This CDR3 contains 12 residues. Germline V lookup: CDR1 SNHLY, CDR2 FYNNEI. Trimming cost V 3 bases and J 3 bases, with 6 bases left between them. The CDR3 DNA follows: TGTGCCAGCAGTGAGTCCGGCTACGAGCAGTACTTC. Encoded protein: CASSESGYEQYF.